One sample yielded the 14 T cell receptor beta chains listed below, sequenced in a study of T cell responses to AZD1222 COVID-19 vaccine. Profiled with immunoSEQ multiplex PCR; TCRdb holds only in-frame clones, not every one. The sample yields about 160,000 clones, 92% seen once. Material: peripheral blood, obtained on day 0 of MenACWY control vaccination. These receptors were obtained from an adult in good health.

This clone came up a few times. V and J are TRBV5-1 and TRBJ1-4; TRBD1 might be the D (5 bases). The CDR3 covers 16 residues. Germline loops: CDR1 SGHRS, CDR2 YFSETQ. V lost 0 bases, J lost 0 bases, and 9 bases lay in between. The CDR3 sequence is CASSLGQYTTNEKLFF. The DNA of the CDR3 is TGCGCCAGCAGCTTGGGACAGTACACAACTAATGAAAAACTGTTTTTT.

The CDR3 nucleotides are TGTGCCTGGAGAATTCGGCAGCGTTCGATCTATGGCTACACCTTC. This gives the protein CAWRIRQRSIYGYTF. This chain joins TRBV30 and TRBJ1-2, with unresolved D. The germline gives CDR1 GTSNPN, CDR2 SVGIG (reference sequence). Trimming shortened V by 3 bases and J by 4 bases, and 18 bases separated the two germline ends. This CDR3 has 15 amino acids. Drawing the rest from reference TRBV30 and TRBJ1-2, the complete variable domain is SQTIHQWPATLVQPVGSPLSLECTVEGTSNPNLYWYRQAAGRGLQLLFYSVGIGQISSEVPQNLSASRPQDRQFILSSKKLLLSDSGFYLCAWRIRQRSIYGYTFGSGTRLTVV.

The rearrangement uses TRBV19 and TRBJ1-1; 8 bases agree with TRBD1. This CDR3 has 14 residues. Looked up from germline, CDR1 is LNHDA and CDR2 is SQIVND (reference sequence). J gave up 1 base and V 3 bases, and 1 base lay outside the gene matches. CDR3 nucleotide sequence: TGTGCCAGTAGTATGACAGGGGAGAACACTGAAGCTTTCTTT. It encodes CASSMTGENTEAFF.

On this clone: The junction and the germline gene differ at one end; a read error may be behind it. Here the CDR3 reads CAISESGGDVF. CDR3 bases: TGTGCCATCAGTGAGTCTGGGGGCGATGTCTTT. The gene calls are TRBV10-3 and TRBJ1-1, with D maybe TRBD1 (6 bases). There are 11 residues in the CDR3. From germline, CDR1 is ENHRY and CDR2 SYGVKD.

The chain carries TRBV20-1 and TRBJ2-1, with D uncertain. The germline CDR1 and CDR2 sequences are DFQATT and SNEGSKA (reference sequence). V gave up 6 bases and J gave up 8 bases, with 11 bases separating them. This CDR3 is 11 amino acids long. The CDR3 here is CSARLLHEQFF. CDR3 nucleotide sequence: TGCAGTGCCAGACTCCTCCATGAGCAGTTCTTC.

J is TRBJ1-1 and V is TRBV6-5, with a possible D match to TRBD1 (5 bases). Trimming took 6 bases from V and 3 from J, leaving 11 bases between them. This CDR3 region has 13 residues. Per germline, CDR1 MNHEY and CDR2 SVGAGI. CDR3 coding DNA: TGTGCCAGCAGGCCCCCGGGGCACACTGAAGCTTTCTTT. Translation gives CASRPPGHTEAFF.

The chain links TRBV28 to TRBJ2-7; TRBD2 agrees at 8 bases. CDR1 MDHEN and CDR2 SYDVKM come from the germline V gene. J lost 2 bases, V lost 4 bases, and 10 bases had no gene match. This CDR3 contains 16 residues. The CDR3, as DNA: TGTGCCAGCAGTTCCCGCACTAGCGGAATTGCCTACGAGCAGTACTTC. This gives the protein CASSSRTSGIAYEQYF.

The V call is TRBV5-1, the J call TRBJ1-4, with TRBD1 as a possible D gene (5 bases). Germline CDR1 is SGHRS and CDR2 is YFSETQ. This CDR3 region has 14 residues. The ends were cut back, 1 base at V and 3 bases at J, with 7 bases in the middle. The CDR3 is CASSLRGANEKLFF. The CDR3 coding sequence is TGCGCCAGCAGCTTGCGGGGGGCTAATGAAAAACTGTTTTTT.

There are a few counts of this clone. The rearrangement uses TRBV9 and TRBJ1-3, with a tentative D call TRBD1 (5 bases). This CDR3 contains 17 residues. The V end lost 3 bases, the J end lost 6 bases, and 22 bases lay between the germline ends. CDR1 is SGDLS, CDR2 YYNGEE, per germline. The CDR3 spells CASSASLAWDGSNTIYF. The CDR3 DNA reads TGTGCCAGCAGCGCCTCCCTGGCGTGGGACGGGTCAAACACCATATATTTT. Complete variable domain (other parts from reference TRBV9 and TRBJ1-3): DSGVTQTPKHLITATGQRVTLRCSPRSGDLSVYWYQQSLDQGLQFLIQYYNGEERAKGNILERFSAQQFPDLHSELNLSSLELGDSALYFCASSASLAWDGSNTIYFGEGSWLTVV.

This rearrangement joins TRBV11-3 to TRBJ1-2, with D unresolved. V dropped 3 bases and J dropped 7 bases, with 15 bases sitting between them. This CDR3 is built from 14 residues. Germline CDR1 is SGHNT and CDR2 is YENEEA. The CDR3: CASSFGRSSSGYTF. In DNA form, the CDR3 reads TGTGCCAGCAGCTTCGGCAGGTCATCATCTGGCTACACCTTC.

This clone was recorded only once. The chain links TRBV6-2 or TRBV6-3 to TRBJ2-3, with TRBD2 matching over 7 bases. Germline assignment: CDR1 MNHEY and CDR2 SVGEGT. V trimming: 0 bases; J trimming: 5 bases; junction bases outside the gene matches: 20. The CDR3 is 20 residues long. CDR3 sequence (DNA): TGTGCCAGCAGTTACTCGTGGACGGGAGGCCAGTCCATACCGATAGATACGCAGTATTTT. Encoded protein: CASSYSWTGGQSIPIDTQYF.

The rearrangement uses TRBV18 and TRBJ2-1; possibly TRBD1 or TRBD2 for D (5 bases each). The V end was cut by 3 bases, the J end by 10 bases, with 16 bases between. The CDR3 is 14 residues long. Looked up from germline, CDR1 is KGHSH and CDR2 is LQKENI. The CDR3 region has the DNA TGTGCCAGCTCACCTGCGGGCGACAGTCTAGAGCAGTTCTTC. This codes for CASSPAGDSLEQFF.

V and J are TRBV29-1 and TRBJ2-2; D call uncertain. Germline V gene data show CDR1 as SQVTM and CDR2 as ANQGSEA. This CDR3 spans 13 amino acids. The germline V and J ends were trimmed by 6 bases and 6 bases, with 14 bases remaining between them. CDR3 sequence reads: CSVRRAGAGELFF. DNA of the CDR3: TGCAGCGTACGAAGGGCTGGCGCCGGGGAGCTGTTTTTT.

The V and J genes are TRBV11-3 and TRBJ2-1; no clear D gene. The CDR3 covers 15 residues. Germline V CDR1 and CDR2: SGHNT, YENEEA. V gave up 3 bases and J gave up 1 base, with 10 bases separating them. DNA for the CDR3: TGTGCCAGCAGCTTTATATCCGGATCCTACAATGAGCAGTTCTTC. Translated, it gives CASSFISGSYNEQFF.